This T cell receptor (beta chain) was recorded in a study of CD8 T cells in Susac syndrome. The RNA, about 0.45 to 1 ug, was put through reverse transcription using random hexamers. The method of amplification for TCR beta CDR3 was immunoSEQ multiplex PCR, covering 54 Vbeta and 13 Jbeta. TCRdb re-called the immunoSEQ multiplex PCR reads through MiXCR, storing one row per CDR3 protein. The table has about 300,000 distinct CDR3 sequences, approximately 85% seen once; the top ten hold over 0.095%. Sequencing of TCR beta was undertaken in CD8+ and CD4+ T cells derived from blood. TEMRA cells were FACS-enriched, while CD8+ and CD4+ T cells were negatively isolated. The sequenced sample consisted of CD8+ T cells from PBMCs. This TCR was recovered from a human donor with multiple sclerosis.

In DNA form, the CDR3 reads TGCGCCAGCAGCTTGGAACTCGACCTCGAGCAGTACTTC. Its protein is CASSLELDLEQYF. This chain uses TRBV5-1 with TRBJ2-7; no firm D call. The CDR3 loop spans 13 amino acids. Germline CDR1 SGHRS, CDR2 YFSETQ. Deletions cut 0 bases from V and 6 bases from J, with 10 bases between.